The 30 T cell receptor beta chains presented below share a single source sample, sequenced in a study of blood T cell repertoires in COVID-19. Assay used: immunoSEQ multiplex PCR; TCRdb lists only in-frame clones, some missing. Here the sample spans some 150,000 clones, 65% to 85% being singletons. Sequenced sample: PBMCs or T cells enriched from blood (not recorded which). These TCRs come from a woman in her 50s in a cohort exposed to, infected with or recovered from COVID-19 (not recorded which).

The CDR3 is CASSFGQATYEQYF. Written as DNA, the CDR3 is TGTGCCAGCAGTTTCGGACAGGCTACCTACGAGCAGTACTTC. V and J are TRBV27 and TRBJ2-7; 7 nucleotides line up with TRBD1. Germline V lookup: CDR1 MNHEY, CDR2 SMNVEV (reference sequence). V lost 3 bases and J lost 2; bases outside the gene matches: 4. The CDR3 covers 14 residues.

The V gene is TRBV4-2, the J gene TRBJ2-5; 8 positions match TRBD2. The CDR3 contains 17 residues. Germline V CDR1 and CDR2: LGHNA, YNFKEQ. Trimming took 0 bases from V and 5 from J; bases not matched to a gene: 11. CDR3 sequence: CASSQDGAGGRGETQYF. The CDR3 DNA reads as TGTGCCAGCAGCCAAGACGGGGCGGGAGGTAGGGGGGAGACCCAGTACTTC.

This clone appeared once. The chain links TRBV28 to TRBJ1-5, with a weak D call TRBD1 (5 bases). The CDR3 loop spans 15 amino acids. V was cut by 6 bases and J by 6 bases, with 18 bases left in between. CDR1 and CDR2 (germline): MDHEN, SYDVKM. CDR3 protein: CASSKDRGYGQPQHF. DNA of the CDR3: TGTGCCAGCAGCAAAGACAGAGGATACGGTCAGCCCCAGCATTTT.

CDR3 sequence: CASSLQGGSQPQHF. DNA of the CDR3: TGTGCCAGCAGCCTACAGGGGGGGAGTCAGCCCCAGCATTTT. V usage is TRBV2 and J usage is TRBJ1-5; 8 bases match TRBD1. V lost 6 bases and J lost 6; bases outside the gene matches: 7. The CDR3 has 14 residues. In germline, CDR1 is SNHLY, CDR2 FYNNEI.

V usage is TRBV20-1 and J usage is TRBJ1-5; a weak D match, TRBD1 (5 bases). The CDR3 covers 14 residues. Trimming took 3 bases from V and 5 from J, leaving 14 bases between them. Looked up from germline, CDR1 is DFQATT and CDR2 is SNEGSKA (reference sequence). In DNA form, the CDR3 reads TGCAGTGCTAGTGTCCCCAGGGCAGATCAGCCCCAGCATTTT. Translated: CSASVPRADQPQHF.

The genes are TRBV24-1 and TRBJ2-7; D uncertain. The V gene lost 7 bases and the J gene lost 4 bases, with 7 bases spanning the gap. This CDR3 has 11 amino acids. CDR1 is KGHDR, CDR2 SFDVKD, per germline. The CDR3 DNA reads as TGTGCCACCAGCGTCGCGTACGAGCAGTACTTC. This codes for CATSVAYEQYF.

The J gene is TRBJ1-1, the V gene TRBV15, with D uncertain. The ends were cut back, 0 bases at V and 8 bases at J, with 10 bases in the middle. The germline gives CDR1 LNHNV, CDR2 YYDKDF (reference sequence). The CDR3 runs 13 residues. In DNA, the CDR3 is TGTGCCACCAGCAGAGATTTAGGAGAGGAAGCTTTCTTT. It translates to CATSRDLGEEAFF.

The chain has TRBV27 and TRBJ1-5; D perhaps matches TRBD1 (5 bases). The CDR3 runs 12 residues. The V gene's germline CDR1 is MNHEY and CDR2 SMNVEV (reference sequence). V dropped 0 bases and J dropped 15 bases, with 12 bases sitting between them. CDR3 region: CASSLSGGPVHF. CDR3 nucleotides: TGTGCCAGCAGTTTATCGGGGGGTCCCGTGCATTTT.

The chain recombines TRBV9 with TRBJ1-1, with 7 positions matching TRBD1. CDR1 is SGDLS and CDR2 is YYNGEE in the germline V gene. The J segment lost 8 bases and the V segment lost 0 bases, leaving 7 bases of the junction unmatched. This CDR3 is built from 14 residues. The CDR3: CASSVVEGAVEAFF. DNA of the CDR3: TGTGCCAGCAGCGTAGTAGAGGGGGCAGTGGAAGCTTTCTTT.

This sequence joins TRBV7-3 and TRBJ2-1, with unresolved D. Germline assignment: CDR1 SGHTA and CDR2 FQGTGA. There are 12 residues in the CDR3. V lost 5 bases to trimming and J lost 2 bases, with 4 bases between them. CDR3: CASSAAYNEQFF. The CDR3 DNA sequence: TGTGCCAGCAGCGCAGCCTACAATGAGCAGTTCTTC.

This clone is a singleton in its sample. The chain links TRBV2 to TRBJ1-2; a weak D match, TRBD1 (6 bases). The CDR3 length is 14 residues. Germline CDR1 is SNHLY and CDR2 is FYNNEI. Between the trimmed V and J ends, which lost 3 bases and 4 bases, there was a span of 12 bases. The CDR3 DNA reads as TGTGCCAGCAGTGACGGACAGCAGCGCTATGGCTACACCTTC. Amino acids: CASSDGQQRYGYTF.

The chain recombines TRBV28 with TRBJ2-1, with unresolved D. The CDR3 runs 15 residues. Germline loops: CDR1 MDHEN, CDR2 SYDVKM. With 3 bases removed from V and 4 bases from J, the gap between germline ends came to 13 bases. CDR3 DNA sequence: TGTGCCAGCAGTTTCCCTGCCGGCGGTTACAATGAGCAGTTCTTC. As protein: CASSFPAGGYNEQFF. The whole variable domain, filled in from reference TRBV28 and TRBJ2-1, reads DVKVTQSSRYLVKRTGEKVFLECVQDMDHENMFWYRQDPGLGLRLIYFSYDVKMKEKGDIPEGYSVSREKKERFSLILESASTNQTSMYLCASSFPAGGYNEQFFGPGTRLTVL.

J is TRBJ1-1 and V is TRBV30; the D gene is possibly TRBD1 (6 bases). The germline V gene has CDR1 GTSNPN and CDR2 SVGIG (reference sequence). The CDR3 is 12 residues long. V dropped 3 bases and J dropped 5 bases, with 10 bases sitting between them. The CDR3 protein is CAWRQGTTEAFF. In DNA, the CDR3 is TGTGCCTGGAGGCAGGGGACGACTGAAGCTTTCTTT.

V is TRBV12-5 and J is TRBJ1-5; 8 bases align to TRBD1. This CDR3 contains 16 residues. V gave up 7 bases and J gave up 7 bases; unmatched junction bases: 15. Germline V gene data show CDR1 as LGHNT and CDR2 as FRNRAP. The CDR3: CASAAPGAGGDQPQHF. CDR3 DNA: TGTGCTAGTGCCGCCCCTGGGGCAGGGGGCGACCAGCCCCAGCATTTT.

The sample holds one count of this clone. The chain uses TRBV10-1 and TRBJ2-7; the D gene is possibly TRBD1 (6 bases). V was clipped by 8 bases and J by 2 bases, with 13 bases between them. Germline V gene lookup returns CDR1 WNHNN and CDR2 SYGVQD (reference sequence). The CDR3 length is 13 residues. Written as DNA, the CDR3 is TGCGCCAGCCCCGGGACATTTACCTACGAGCAGTACTTC. It yields the protein CASPGTFTYEQYF.

CDR3 residues: CASNPQGAGGEQYF. As DNA, the CDR3 is TGTGCCAGCAACCCACAGGGGGCAGGAGGCGAGCAGTACTTC. The chain employs TRBV2 and TRBJ2-7, with 9 bases that match TRBD1. V shed 7 bases and J 6 bases; nucleotides not matched to a gene: 10. CDR1 is SNHLY and CDR2 is FYNNEI in the germline V gene. There are 14 residues in the CDR3.

The V and J genes are TRBV25-1 and TRBJ1-1, with D unclear. CDR3 length equals 13 residues. CDR1 and CDR2 (germline): MGHDK, SYGVNS. V was cut by 4 bases and J by 0 bases, with 6 bases left in between. The chain's CDR3 is CASSGRVNTEAFF. In DNA, the CDR3 is TGTGCCAGCAGTGGGAGGGTGAACACTGAAGCTTTCTTT.

This rearrangement joins TRBV5-4 to TRBJ1-6; D is possibly TRBD1 (5 bases). The CDR3 runs 15 residues. Trimming took off 2 bases at V and 6 bases at J, with 12 bases between the two ends. The germline CDR1 and CDR2 sequences are SGHNT and YYREEE (reference sequence). The CDR3 reads CASSFNQGINSPLHF. The CDR3 DNA reads as TGTGCCAGCAGCTTCAATCAGGGAATTAATTCACCCCTCCACTTT.

J is TRBJ2-7 and V is TRBV7-9, with D possibly matching TRBD1 (6 bases). V lost 3 bases and J lost 7, with 10 bases in between. CDR3 length: 12 amino acids. CDR1 SEHNR and CDR2 FQNEAQ come from the germline V gene (reference sequence). The CDR3 bases are TGTGCCAGCAGCTTCACAGGGTGGGAGCAGTACTTC. Its protein is CASSFTGWEQYF.

This clone was recorded many times. The J gene is TRBJ1-1, the V gene TRBV28, with D maybe TRBD1 (6 bases). CDR1 is MDHEN and CDR2 is SYDVKM in the germline V gene. This CDR3 spans 14 amino acids. V was shortened by 7 bases and J by 5 bases, with 17 bases between the two germline ends. The CDR3 spells CASTLDRRSTEAFF. The CDR3 coding sequence is TGTGCCAGCACCTTAGACAGGAGGTCTACTGAAGCTTTCTTT. The full variable domain, its missing parts supplied by reference TRBV28 and TRBJ1-1, is DVKVTQSSRYLVKRTGEKVFLECVQDMDHENMFWYRQDPGLGLRLIYFSYDVKMKEKGDIPEGYSVSREKKERFSLILESASTNQTSMYLCASTLDRRSTEAFFGQGTRLTVV.

The chain links TRBV29-1 to TRBJ2-7; possibly TRBD2 for D (6 bases). The germline V and J ends were trimmed by 3 bases and 5 bases, with 8 bases remaining between them. Germline V CDR1 and CDR2: SQVTM, ANQGSEA. CDR3 length: 11 residues. CDR3 DNA sequence: TGCAGCGTTGAGGAGGGCCACGAGCAGTACTTC. Protein product: CSVEEGHEQYF.

The chain uses TRBV27 and TRBJ2-1; 11 bases agree with TRBD2. V lost 2 bases to trimming and J lost 7 bases; unmatched junction nucleotides: 10. This CDR3 is 17 amino acids long. CDR1 and CDR2 from the germline V gene are MNHEY and SMNVEV (reference sequence). CDR3 bases: TGTGCCAGCAGTTTACTCTTAGCGGGGGGGCGCGGGAATGAGCAGTTCTTC. This translates into CASSLLLAGGRGNEQFF.

The CDR3 DNA reads as TGTGCCAGCAGTGAAGCGTGGCCTTTGTCCTACGAGCAGTACTTC. Its translation is CASSEAWPLSYEQYF. The rearrangement links TRBV6-1 to TRBJ2-7, with no clear D. Trimming removed 0 bases from V and 1 base from J, with 10 bases in between. Germline CDR1 MNHNS, CDR2 SASEGT. CDR3 size: 15 residues.

J is TRBJ2-7 and V is TRBV3-1 (or the pseudogene TRBV3-2); TRBD1 aligns across 11 bases. V dropped 1 base and J dropped 6; count of bases not matched to a gene: 2. The CDR3 runs 14 residues. CDR1 is LGHDT and CDR2 is YNNKEL in the germline V gene (reference sequence). As DNA, the CDR3 is TGTGCCAGCAGCCAAGGAGGGACAGGGGGCGAGCAGTACTTC. Translated, it gives CASSQGGTGGEQYF.

This chain uses TRBV18 with TRBJ2-7, with 7 bases that match TRBD1. This CDR3 comprises 15 residues. Germline lookup yields CDR1 KGHSH and CDR2 LQKENI. J gave up 0 bases and V 3 bases, and 5 bases lay outside the gene matches. The CDR3 DNA sequence: TGTGCCAGCTCACCGGACAGGACGAACTCCTACGAGCAGTACTTC. Protein: CASSPDRTNSYEQYF.

V usage is TRBV7-2 and J usage is TRBJ1-6; D gene ambiguous. Trimming took 1 base from V and 5 from J, leaving 6 bases between them. The CDR3 loop spans 14 amino acids. From germline, CDR1 is SGHTA and CDR2 FQGNSA. The CDR3 here is CASSLVQNNSPLHF. CDR3 nucleotide sequence: TGTGCCAGCAGCTTAGTACAGAATAATTCACCCCTCCACTTT.

The chain uses TRBV5-1 and TRBJ2-2; weak D call: TRBD1 (5 bases). Trimming removed 4 bases at V and 6 bases at J, with 13 bases between. The CDR3 consists of 14 residues. Germline V gene sequence: CDR1 SGHRS, CDR2 YFSETQ. The CDR3 DNA follows: TGCGCCAGCAGCGACCGGACAATCGCCGGGGAGCTGTTTTTT. This translates into CASSDRTIAGELFF.

This chain connects TRBV7-3 to TRBJ2-1; D is perhaps TRBD1 (6 bases). Germline lookup yields CDR1 SGHTA and CDR2 FQGTGA. CDR3 length: 14 residues. V was trimmed by 4 bases and J by 4 bases, leaving 11 bases between them. The CDR3 is CASSSPGEYNEQFF. CDR3 coding DNA: TGTGCCAGCAGCTCCCCAGGGGAGTACAATGAGCAGTTCTTC.

J is TRBJ2-7 and V is TRBV2; possible D gene TRBD2, 6 bases. This CDR3 spans 15 amino acids. With 9 bases removed from V and 2 bases from J, the gap between germline ends came to 20 bases. The germline CDR1 and CDR2 sequences are SNHLY and FYNNEI. As DNA, the CDR3 is TGTGCCAGTAGCGGTGGTAGGGGTCCCCCCTACGAGCAGTACTTC. Protein product: CASSGGRGPPYEQYF.

The V call is TRBV6-1, the J call TRBJ1-1; tentatively, D is TRBD1 (6 bases). The CDR3 length is 16 residues. In germline, CDR1 is MNHNS, CDR2 SASEGT. Trimming stripped 0 bases from V and 1 base from J, with 12 bases between. CDR3 sequence: CASSEAYGGANTEAFF. In DNA form, the CDR3 reads TGTGCCAGCAGTGAAGCTTATGGGGGGGCGAACACTGAAGCTTTCTTT.